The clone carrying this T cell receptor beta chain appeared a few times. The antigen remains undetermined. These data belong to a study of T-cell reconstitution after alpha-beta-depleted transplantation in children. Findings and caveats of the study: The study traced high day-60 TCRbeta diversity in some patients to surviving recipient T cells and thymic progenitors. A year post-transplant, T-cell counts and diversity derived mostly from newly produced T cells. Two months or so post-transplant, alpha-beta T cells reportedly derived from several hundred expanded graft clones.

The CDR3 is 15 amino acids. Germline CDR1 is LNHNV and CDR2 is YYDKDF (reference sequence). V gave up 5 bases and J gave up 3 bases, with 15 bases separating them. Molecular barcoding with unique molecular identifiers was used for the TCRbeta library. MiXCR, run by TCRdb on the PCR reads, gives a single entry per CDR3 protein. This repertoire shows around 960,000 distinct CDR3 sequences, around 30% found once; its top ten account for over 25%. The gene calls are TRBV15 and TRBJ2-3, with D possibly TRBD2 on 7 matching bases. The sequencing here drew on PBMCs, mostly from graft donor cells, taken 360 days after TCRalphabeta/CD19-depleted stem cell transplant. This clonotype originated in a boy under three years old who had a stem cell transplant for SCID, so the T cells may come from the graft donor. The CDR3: CATSRGGVVTDTQYF. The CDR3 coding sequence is TGTGCCACCAGCCGAGGGGGGGTGGTAACAGATACGCAGTATTTT.